This T cell receptor (beta chain) stems from a study of blood T cells in healthy people across ages. Study-level points and caveats: Age brought a roughly linear fall in TCR beta diversity measured per million T cells. More naive CD4+ cells and higher diversity were found in long-lived than in aged donors.

Alongside a J-beta primer mix, a sample-barcoded 5' primer served in a second PCR lasting about 7 to 11 cycles. A 12-random-nucleotide template-switch adaptor tagged each cDNA molecule. TCRdb reprocessed the 5' RACE reads with MiXCR, giving one entry per CDR3 protein. This table holds about 1.6 million distinct CDR3 sequences, roughly a third found once. Many counts were recorded for this clonotype. Its antigen is unidentified. The CDR3 length is 14 residues. Unmatched junction bases numbered 6, after V lost 5 bases and J lost 3 bases. Each sample gave at least 7 million isolated PBMCs. Material for sequencing was blood. The source of this sequence is a young woman in good health. This chain connects TRBV12-3 or TRBV12-4 to TRBJ1-1; 7 nucleotides align to TRBD1. The CDR3 loop reads CASSPDDRDTEAFF. CDR3 sequence (DNA): TGTGCCAGCAGTCCAGACGACAGGGACACTGAAGCTTTCTTT.